A single sample is the source of the 10 T cell receptor beta chains below, sequenced in a study of cytomegalovirus exposure and HLA in healthy donors. Vbeta (60) and Jbeta (13) primers were used in the PCR. Libraries were prepared by immunoSEQ multiplex PCR; TCRdb keeps only in-frame clonotypes and omits some of them. Among approximately 200,000 clones listed, roughly 80% were seen once. Sample: PBMCs. The receptors were gathered from a woman aged 30 to 39 in good health and CMV-seropositive.

CDR3 protein: CASSHSQGGTEAFF. The CDR3 DNA sequence: TGTGCCAGCAGCCACTCACAGGGGGGCACTGAAGCTTTCTTT. The gene calls are TRBV7-9 and TRBJ1-1; TRBD1 aligns across 8 bases. The CDR3 is made up of 14 amino acids. Germline CDR1 SEHNR, CDR2 FQNEAQ (reference sequence). Trimming took 5 bases from V and 4 from J; bases not matched to a gene: 6. Variable domain in full (rest from reference TRBV7-9 and TRBJ1-1): DTGVSQNPRHKITKRGQNVTFRCDPISEHNRLYWYRQTLGQGPEFLTYFQNEAQLEKSRLLSDRFSAERPKGSFSTLEIQRTEQGDSAMYLCASSHSQGGTEAFFGQGTRLTVV.

The V call is TRBV27, the J call TRBJ1-5; 9 positions match TRBD1. Losses at the gene ends were 4 bases for V and 2 bases for J; bases not matched to a gene: 3. The CDR3 has 15 amino acids. From germline, CDR1 is MNHEY and CDR2 SMNVEV (reference sequence). The CDR3 here is CASSSRTGGNQPQHF. The CDR3 region has the DNA TGTGCCAGCAGTTCACGGACAGGGGGCAATCAGCCCCAGCATTTT.

The chain links TRBV19 to TRBJ1-1; 11 nucleotides align to TRBD1. V shed 4 bases, J shed 4 bases, and the junction held 5 bases outside the gene matches. Germline loops: CDR1 LNHDA, CDR2 SQIVND (reference sequence). The CDR3 is made up of 15 amino acids. In DNA form, the CDR3 reads TGTGCCAGTAGTACCAGAGGACAGGGGGCCACTGAAGCTTTCTTT. Translating it yields CASSTRGQGATEAFF.

This rearrangement joins TRBV2 to TRBJ2-5, with D possibly matching TRBD2 (6 bases). The CDR3 covers 13 residues. CDR1 is SNHLY and CDR2 is FYNNEI in the germline V gene. Trimming cost V 7 bases and J 1 base, with 10 bases left between them. The CDR3 spells CASKRDFQETQYF. CDR3 in DNA: TGTGCCAGCAAGAGGGACTTCCAAGAGACCCAGTACTTC.

This clone has a handful of counts. This chain uses TRBV6-6 with TRBJ1-6; D is possibly TRBD1 (6 bases). Between the trimmed V and J ends, which lost 7 bases and 10 bases, there was a span of 11 bases. From germline, CDR1 is MNHNY and CDR2 SVGAGI (reference sequence). CDR3 length: 12 residues. CDR3 in amino acids: CASTARGSPLHF. CDR3 nucleotide sequence: TGTGCCAGCACCGCCAGGGGATCACCCCTCCACTTT.

This clone was counted a few times. This rearrangement joins TRBV19 to TRBJ1-4, with D uncertain. The CDR3 covers 13 residues. Germline values: CDR1 LNHDA, CDR2 SQIVND (reference sequence). Deletions cut 5 bases from V and 3 bases from J, with 7 bases between. CDR3 region: CASSVSANEKLFF. The DNA of the CDR3 is TGTGCCAGTAGTGTATCGGCTAATGAAAAACTGTTTTTT.

The CDR3 nucleotides read TGTGCCAGCAGTTACTCGGGACAACGGAGCAATCAGCCCCAGCATTTT. This encodes CASSYSGQRSNQPQHF. The chain has TRBV6-6 and TRBJ1-5; a weak D match, TRBD1 (6 bases). CDR1 MNHNY and CDR2 SVGAGI come from the germline V gene (reference sequence). The V end was cut by 0 bases, the J end by 1 base, with 10 bases between. This CDR3 spans 16 amino acids.

The chain uses TRBV5-6 and TRBJ1-2, with D possibly being TRBD1 (6 bases). CDR3 length: 15 residues. Germline CDR1 is SGHDT and CDR2 is YYEEEE. V dropped 3 bases and J dropped 5 bases, with 17 bases sitting between them. The CDR3 DNA reads TGTGCCAGCAGCTCTGGAGGAGGACAGACATATGGCTACACCTTC. This encodes CASSSGGGQTYGYTF.

Note on this clone: Other nucleotide sequences in the sample specify the same CDR3. The rearrangement links TRBV2 to TRBJ1-1; D is unclear. This CDR3 has 13 residues. Germline values: CDR1 SNHLY, CDR2 FYNNEI. Deletions cut 3 bases from V and 10 bases from J, with 15 bases between. Here the CDR3 reads CASSEPPGLRAFF. In DNA form, the CDR3 reads TGTGCCAGCAGTGAGCCGCCCGGTCTTCGAGCTTTCTTT.

The rearrangement uses TRBV19 and TRBJ2-7; TRBD1 matches at 8 bases. Germline values: CDR1 LNHDA, CDR2 SQIVND (reference sequence). CDR3 length: 15 amino acids. Losses at the gene ends were 6 bases for V and 6 bases for J; bases not matched to a gene: 13. CDR3 residues: CASSMGQVLGSEQYF. CDR3 nucleotide sequence: TGTGCCAGTAGCATGGGACAGGTCTTGGGTTCCGAGCAGTACTTC.